One sample yielded the 24 T cell receptor beta chains listed below, sequenced in a study of liver allograft versus peripheral blood T cells. At the level of the study: In transplanted livers, T cell receptor repertoires were compared with those found in the recipients' peripheral blood.

TCRdb recomputed calls from the reads with MiXCR, one row per CDR3 protein. The repertoire holds under 5,000 distinct CDR3 sequences, with 14% as singletons. The receptors originated from a human patient who had a liver transplant. Some T cells may be provided by the graft donor.

In this sample, this clonotype is medium-sized (0.01 to 0.1%). This rearrangement joins TRBV28 to TRBJ2-2, with D uncertain. Deletions cut 2 bases from V and 6 bases from J, with 7 bases between. The CDR3 is 13 amino acids. The V gene's germline CDR1 is MDHEN and CDR2 SYDVKM. CDR3 in DNA: TGTGCCAGCAGTTTAACGCTTCCCGGGGAGCTGTTTTTT. It codes for CASSLTLPGELFF.

This clonotype ranks as medium-sized. J is TRBJ1-5 and V is TRBV7-3, with D possibly matching TRBD1 (5 bases). The germline gives CDR1 SGHTA, CDR2 FQGTGA. Deletions cut 10 bases from V and 2 bases from J, with 15 bases between. The CDR3 sequence is 14 residues long. In DNA form, the CDR3 reads TGTGCCACCGGGAGGGGCAGGGGCAATCAGCCCCAGCATTTT. Residues: CATGRGRGNQPQHF.

This clonotype has a count of ten or more. The gene calls are TRBV30 and TRBJ2-1; weak D call: TRBD1 (5 bases). Trimming removed 4 bases from V and 3 bases from J, with 13 bases in between. CDR3 length equals 14 residues. The germline CDR1 and CDR2 sequences are GTSNPN and SVGIG (reference sequence). The CDR3 region has the DNA TGTGCCTGGATCGAGGCAGGGAACTACAATGAGCAGTTCTTC. Translated, it gives CAWIEAGNYNEQFF.

This clonotype is deemed medium-sized. The J gene is TRBJ2-2, the V gene TRBV13, with 8 nucleotides matching TRBD1. J lost 1 base, V lost 4 bases, and 8 bases had no gene match. The germline V gene encodes CDR1 PRHDT and CDR2 FYEKMQ (reference sequence). There are 17 residues in the CDR3. The CDR3, as DNA: TGTGCCAGCAGCTCGCGTCTAGGGACAGGGAACACCGGGGAGCTGTTTTTT. Encoded protein: CASSSRLGTGNTGELFF.

V is TRBV13 and J is TRBJ1-3; TRBD1 aligns across 10 bases. The CDR3 totals 17 residues. V gave up 5 bases and J gave up 4 bases; unmatched junction bases: 11. Germline loops: CDR1 PRHDT, CDR2 FYEKMQ (reference sequence). CDR3 amino acids: CASSPRDRGGYGNTIYF. Written as DNA, the CDR3 is TGTGCCAGCAGCCCCCGGGACAGGGGAGGCTACGGAAACACCATATATTTT.

A single count supports this clonotype. V gene TRBV4-3 combines with J gene TRBJ1-3; D unclear. V lost 4 bases and J 4 bases, leaving 11 bases between the germline ends. This CDR3 region has 14 residues. Per the germline V gene, CDR1 is LGHNA and CDR2 is YSLEER. CDR3 DNA sequence: TGCGCCAGCAGCCGTTGGGAAGGAGGAAACACCATATATTTT. It translates to CASSRWEGGNTIYF.

By sample share, this clonotype is medium-sized (0.01 to 0.1%). CDR3 region: CASSTGTGNTGELFF. The CDR3, as DNA: TGTGCCAGCAGTACCGGGACAGGGAACACCGGGGAGCTGTTTTTT. The chain joins TRBV6-1 to TRBJ2-2, with 8 bases identical to TRBD1. This CDR3 is 15 amino acids long. The J segment lost 1 base and the V segment lost 5 bases, leaving 3 bases of the junction unmatched. Germline assignment: CDR1 MNHNS and CDR2 SASEGT.

At least ten counts were recorded for this clonotype. The chain employs TRBV27 and TRBJ2-7; D gene uncertain. The CDR3 runs to 14 residues. Trimming removed 0 bases from V and 2 bases from J, with 8 bases in between. CDR1 is MNHEY and CDR2 is SMNVEV in the germline V gene (reference sequence). In DNA form, the CDR3 reads TGTGCCAGCAGTTTATCACCGTACACCTACGAGCAGTACTTC. Its translation: CASSLSPYTYEQYF.

Points on this clonotype: A clone one base away is much larger, so this may be a read error. The rearrangement uses TRBV6-1 and TRBJ2-1, with D perhaps matching TRBD1 or TRBD2 (5 bases each). Germline loops: CDR1 MNHNS, CDR2 SASEGT. This CDR3 spans 18 amino acids. V gave up 5 bases and J gave up 5 bases, with 25 bases separating them. The CDR3 bases are TGTGCCAGCAGTTACTCGGGACCTTGGTCAGTAATGGACAATGAGCAGTTCTTC. This sequence encodes CASSYSGPWSVMDNEQFF.

This clonotype has more than one count but fewer than ten. V usage is TRBV27 and J usage is TRBJ2-1, with unresolved D. The CDR3 loop spans 12 amino acids. Germline V gene data show CDR1 as MNHEY and CDR2 as SMNVEV (reference sequence). V lost 6 bases and J lost 0, with 3 bases in between. The CDR3 loop reads CASRGSYNEQFF. The CDR3 nucleotides are TGTGCCAGCAGGGGCTCCTACAATGAGCAGTTCTTC.

The chain carries TRBV20-1 and TRBJ2-1; D is tentatively TRBD1 or TRBD2 (5 bases each). Per germline, CDR1 DFQATT and CDR2 SNEGSKA (reference sequence). Trimming took off 5 bases at V and 9 bases at J, with 14 bases between the two ends. CDR3 length equals 12 residues. CDR3 sequence: CSAGQGGGEQFF. For the CDR3, the DNA is TGCAGTGCTGGACAAGGAGGTGGTGAGCAGTTCTTC.

Details on this clonotype: Being one base from a much bigger clone, this may be a read error. V is TRBV7-9 and J is TRBJ2-7, with D possibly being TRBD2 (6 bases). The CDR3 is 13 amino acids. CDR1 and CDR2 from the germline V gene are SEHNR and FQNEAQ (reference sequence). Trimming shortened V by 1 base and J by 7 bases, and 11 bases separated the two germline ends. CDR3 residues: CASSLVSGNEQYF. CDR3 nucleotides: TGTGCCAGCAGCTTAGTTAGCGGAAATGAGCAGTACTTC.

This chain joins TRBV7-3 and TRBJ2-1; 10 positions agree with TRBD2. The junction had 3 bases not matched to a gene; V was cut back by 1 base and J by 0 bases. CDR3 length: 17 amino acids. CDR1 and CDR2 from the germline V gene are SGHTA and FQGTGA. Written as DNA, the CDR3 is TGTGCCAGCAGCTTAATTGCTAGCGGGAGCTCCTACAATGAGCAGTTCTTC. It translates to CASSLIASGSSYNEQFF.

This clonotype is deemed medium-sized. The chain joins TRBV7-9 to TRBJ1-5; 10 bases fit TRBD1. This CDR3 has 15 residues. The junction had 12 bases not matched to a gene; V was cut back by 5 bases and J by 11 bases. CDR1 SEHNR and CDR2 FQNEAQ come from the germline V gene (reference sequence). CDR3 in amino acids: CASSAGGQGPMAQHF. CDR3 coding DNA: TGTGCCAGCAGCGCAGGGGGACAGGGGCCAATGGCCCAGCATTTT.

In its sample, this clonotype was seen a few times. The chain carries TRBV5-1 and TRBJ1-1; D remains unclear. V lost 0 bases, J lost 3 bases, and 9 bases lay in between. The V gene's germline CDR1 is SGHRS and CDR2 YFSETQ. This CDR3 comprises 14 residues. CDR3: CASSLVGLDTEAFF. CDR3 sequence (DNA): TGCGCCAGCAGCTTGGTCGGACTTGACACTGAAGCTTTCTTT.

By share, this clonotype ranks as medium-sized (0.01 to 0.1%). J is TRBJ2-3 and V is TRBV6-5; 8 bases are a match to TRBD1. The V gene's germline CDR1 is MNHEY and CDR2 SVGAGI. The CDR3 is 17 residues long. V lost 6 bases to trimming and J lost 5 bases; unmatched junction nucleotides: 16. CDR3 DNA: TGTGCCAGCAGGGAATCCGTCCGGACAGGGAAGGGAGATACGCAGTATTTT. Amino acids: CASRESVRTGKGDTQYF.

This chain links TRBV3-1 with TRBJ2-7; TRBD1 or TRBD2 may be the D gene (5 bases each). The CDR3 loop spans 16 amino acids. Germline CDR1 reads LGHDT; CDR2 reads YNNKEL (reference sequence). Trimming cost V 4 bases and J 2 bases, with 18 bases left between them. The CDR3 DNA sequence: TGTGCCAGCAGCCGGGGGTTTGGGACGGGCACCTACGAGCAGTACTTC. This gives the protein CASSRGFGTGTYEQYF.

By share of the sample, this clonotype is medium-sized. V is TRBV24-1 and J is TRBJ2-2, with D uncertain. The germline CDR1 and CDR2 sequences are KGHDR and SFDVKD. The length of the CDR3 is 13 residues. V was clipped by 7 bases and J by 0 bases, with 5 bases between them. The CDR3: CATRLSNTGELFF. In DNA form, the CDR3 reads TGTGCCACCAGGCTTTCGAACACCGGGGAGCTGTTTTTT.

Details on this clonotype: This may arise from a read error, as a much more abundant clone is one base away. The chain carries TRBV27 and TRBJ1-1; a possible D gene is TRBD1 (6 bases). This CDR3 comprises 14 residues. V lost 7 bases, J lost 0 bases, and 12 bases lay in between. From germline, CDR1 is MNHEY and CDR2 SMNVEV (reference sequence). The CDR3 protein is CASNGRTVNTEAFF. The CDR3 DNA reads TGTGCCAGCAATGGGAGGACAGTGAACACTGAAGCTTTCTTT.

This clonotype was seen many times. V is TRBV30 and J is TRBJ2-1; D is unresolved. In germline, CDR1 is GTSNPN, CDR2 SVGIG (reference sequence). V was shortened by 2 bases and J by 7 bases, with 9 bases between the two germline ends. The CDR3 consists of 12 residues. The DNA of the CDR3 is TGTGCCTGGAGTCCCGACGGGAATGAGCAGTTCTTC. Protein product: CAWSPDGNEQFF.

This clonotype is termed medium-sized. The genes are TRBV12-3 or TRBV12-4 and TRBJ1-3, with D unclear. The V end lost 5 bases, the J end lost 11 bases, and 16 bases lay between the germline ends. The CDR3 is 13 residues long. CDR3 coding DNA: TGTGCCAGCAGTCTTTTCAACAGAGGCCCCATATATTTT. Translation: CASSLFNRGPIYF.

By sample share, this clonotype is medium-sized. The chain links TRBV19 to TRBJ1-6, with D unclear. The CDR3 loop spans 13 amino acids. Germline CDR1 is LNHDA and CDR2 is SQIVND (reference sequence). The V end lost 7 bases, the J end lost 8 bases, and 12 bases lay between the germline ends. The CDR3, as DNA: TGTGCCAGTATGGACGGCGGAGATTCACCCCTCCACTTT. This sequence encodes CASMDGGDSPLHF.

For this clonotype: A much bigger clone sits one base away, suggesting this may be a read error. This sequence joins TRBV27 and TRBJ2-7; D is uncertain. This CDR3 spans 13 amino acids. V was pared by 1 base and J by 7 bases, with 11 bases between. The V gene's germline CDR1 is MNHEY and CDR2 SMNVEV (reference sequence). The CDR3 spells CASSLFTREEQYF. In nucleotides, the CDR3 is TGTGCCAGCAGTTTATTTACGAGAGAAGAGCAGTACTTC.

This clonotype is categorized as medium-sized. The rearrangement joins TRBV19 to TRBJ2-2; no clear D gene. V was shortened by 2 bases and J by 3 bases, with 7 bases between the two germline ends. Germline CDR1 and CDR2: LNHDA and SQIVND (reference sequence). The CDR3 runs to 14 residues. The DNA of the CDR3 is TGTGCCAGTAGTATATACGCCTACACCGGGGAGCTGTTTTTT. Translated: CASSIYAYTGELFF.